This TCR beta chain was recovered during a study of blood T cell repertoires in COVID-19 (dated by TCRdb to 2020 to 2021). About the study as a whole: Collaborator samples came from the United States, Italy and Spain and covered acute and convalescent phases of COVID-19. The dataset comprised deeply sampled blood TCRbeta repertoires from subjects exposed to, actively infected with, or recovered from COVID-19. Samples came from the ongoing ImmuneRACE study (first 160 participants) plus 1,254 subjects from 6 global collaborators. The material from the prospective study consisted of cDNA or gDNA derived from T cells, B-cell-depleted T cells, or PBMCs. Nearly every sample came with metadata listing a de-identified subject ID, COVID-19 status, age in years and sex. The repertoires were released in a freely available public database meant as a resource for research on the immune response to SARS-CoV-2. Where HLA class I and class II types were available, the types were taken from metadata supplied by the sample provider, not from assay-based typing. Overall study results and their limits: How much clinical and demographic metadata was included differed by source and by participant, and the metadata was provided uncurated.

The immunoSEQ Assay, a bias-controlled multiplex PCR, was used to amplify TCRbeta CDR3 regions from genomic DNA. As for how the authors treated the data: The number of nucleated cells in each sample was estimated from the amplification of reference gene primers within the assay. To quantify the absolute abundance of each unique TCRbeta CDR3 rearrangement, sequence reads were collapsed and filtered. For each sample, productive Simpson clonality was calculated as the square root of Simpson's diversity index over productive rearrangements. TCRdb re-hosts the immuneACCESS table, in-frame sequences only. Its copies lack some clones; in the studies checked, an unresolved V gene accounts for under half of them, and the cause for the rest is not known. From that table come the V and J calls and clone size; the DNA was used to work out D and trimming. This sample comprises approximately 220,000 clones, 80% to 90% of them detected only once. The ten largest clones add up to more than 4% of the sample.

Details on this clone: The specificity of this receptor is unknown. Per-nucleotide qualities are absent, and no much larger clonotype sits a single base away.

The CDR3 holds 15 amino acids from the cysteine to the phenylalanine. The retained sequence is limited to the CDR3, 45 bases, with the frame set at the first base. For CDR1 and CDR2, the germline V gene (reference sequence) lists SGHKS and YYEKEE. The germline ends are 14 bases apart after V is trimmed by 1 base and J by 3 bases. Participants in the prospective study were aged roughly 18 to 100 years, lived in 20 to 25 United States geographic areas, and enrolled through a virtual design. Cohort assignment in the prospective study relied on participant-reported clinical history from a screening survey and a study questionnaire. Exposed participants were defined as having been in contact with someone with a PCR-confirmed or clinician-diagnosed COVID-19 case within 2 weeks of study entry. In the prospective study, mobile phlebotomists collected whole blood, serum and a nasopharyngeal or oropharyngeal swab from each participant. Participants in the prospective study had the option to provide additional blood draws and questionnaires over a roughly 2-month period. Before DNA extraction, prospective study blood samples were shipped either frozen or at room temperature.

This receptor chain uses TRBV5-5 and TRBJ2-7; possibly the D gene is TRBD1, per 5 matching bases. This receptor was identified in a woman aged 25-40 years who had been exposed to COVID-19. Sequenced material: PBMCs or T cells enriched from blood (not recorded which). The CDR3 region reads CASSLWGPVGYEQYF. The DNA sequence reads TGTGCCAGCAGCTTGTGGGGCCCGGTGGGCTACGAGCAGTACTTC.